These 13 T cell receptor beta chains were sequenced from one sample in a study of cytomegalovirus exposure and HLA in healthy donors. Amplification used 60 Vbeta primers and 13 Jbeta primers. Using immunoSEQ multiplex PCR, the repertoire was profiled, and TCRdb retains in-frame clones only, with some absent. The sample includes 150,000 to 200,000 clones, 80% of them seen just once. The sequenced sample was PBMCs. The receptors come from a male donor in good health and CMV-seropositive.

The J gene is TRBJ1-5, the V gene TRBV7-9; 7 positions agree with TRBD1. Germline trimming cut 5 bases from V and 1 base from J; bases unmatched to any gene: 5. The CDR3 spans 15 residues. Germline-derived CDR1 and CDR2 are SEHNR and FQNEAQ (reference sequence). CDR3 bases: TGTGCCAGCAGCGAGGGGGACAGCAGCAATCAGCCCCAGCATTTT. It yields the protein CASSEGDSSNQPQHF.

The chain employs TRBV6-1 and TRBJ1-2; 9 bases match TRBD1. J was trimmed by 5 bases and V by 7 bases; bases with no gene match: 11. Germline V gene sequence: CDR1 MNHNS, CDR2 SASEGT. The CDR3 loop spans 15 amino acids. CDR3 coding DNA: TGTGCCAGCACCCCGGGACAGGGAAGGGGTTATGGCTACACCTTC. Amino acid sequence: CASTPGQGRGYGYTF.

The chain combines TRBV30 with TRBJ1-4; weak D call: TRBD1 (5 bases). CDR3 length equals 11 residues. V lost 2 bases and J lost 7, with 5 bases in between. Germline V gives CDR1 GTSNPN, CDR2 SVGIG (reference sequence). CDR3 DNA: TGTGCCTGGAGTACAGGTGAAAAACTGTTTTTT. It yields the protein CAWSTGEKLFF.

This chain joins TRBV19 and TRBJ1-1; the match to TRBD1 covers 9 bases. V gave up 5 bases and J gave up 5 bases; unmatched junction bases: 3. The CDR3 covers 13 residues. Germline CDR1 is LNHDA and CDR2 is SQIVND (reference sequence). CDR3 protein: CASSFGQGTEAFF. The CDR3 nucleotides read TGTGCCAGTAGTTTCGGACAGGGGACTGAAGCTTTCTTT.

The V and J genes are TRBV19 and TRBJ1-2; D possibly corresponds to TRBD1 (5 bases). Germline V lookup: CDR1 LNHDA, CDR2 SQIVND (reference sequence). V was cut by 3 bases and J by 3 bases, with 8 bases left in between. The CDR3 totals 13 residues. The CDR3 reads CASSMVRDYGYTF. In DNA form, the CDR3 reads TGTGCCAGTAGTATGGTCAGGGACTATGGCTACACCTTC.

The rearrangement links TRBV5-1 to TRBJ2-7, with D possibly being TRBD2 (5 bases). V lost 1 base and J lost 6, with 11 bases in between. In germline, CDR1 is SGHRS, CDR2 YFSETQ. This CDR3 region has 13 residues. The CDR3, as DNA: TGCGCCAGCAGCTTGTCGGGAATTCGCGAGCAGTACTTC. This translates into CASSLSGIREQYF. Together with reference TRBV5-1 and TRBJ2-7, the CDR3 gives the full variable domain: KAGVTQTPRYLIKTRGQQVTLSCSPISGHRSVSWYQQTPGQGLQFLFEYFSETQRNKGNFPGRFSGRQFSNSRSEMNVSTLELGDSALYLCASSLSGIREQYFGPGTRLTVT.

The chain combines TRBV28 with TRBJ1-2; TRBD1 matches at 7 bases. The CDR3 spans 13 residues. The V and J ends lost 5 bases and 8 bases, in that order; junction bases with no gene match: 8. Germline V gene data show CDR1 as MDHEN and CDR2 as SYDVKM. The CDR3, as DNA: TGTGCCAGCAGTCCCTGGCGAGGGGGCGGCTACACCTTC. Its protein product is CASSPWRGGGYTF.

The chain joins TRBV5-8 to TRBJ1-4; the match to TRBD1 covers 10 bases. The V segment lost 4 bases and the J segment 0 bases; nucleotides outside the gene matches: 3. This CDR3 contains 16 residues. The germline V gene encodes CDR1 SGHTS and CDR2 YDEGEE. The CDR3 reads CASSPGQGATNEKLFF. CDR3 in DNA: TGTGCCAGCAGCCCAGGACAGGGGGCAACTAATGAAAAACTGTTTTTT.

This clone was detected only a few times. This rearrangement joins TRBV18 to TRBJ1-1; D unclear. Germline V gene lookup returns CDR1 KGHSH and CDR2 LQKENI. Trimming shortened V by 4 bases and J by 1 base, and 16 bases separated the two germline ends. The CDR3 is 16 residues long. The CDR3 here is CASSLEHLATNTEAFF. The DNA for the CDR3 is TGTGCCAGCTCACTGGAGCATCTGGCAACGAACACTGAAGCTTTCTTT.

The genes are TRBV27 and TRBJ2-1; 12 bases are shared with TRBD2. Germline V CDR1 and CDR2: MNHEY, SMNVEV (reference sequence). Unmatched junction bases numbered 4, after V lost 4 bases and J lost 3 bases. There are 16 residues in the CDR3. CDR3 sequence: CASSYLTSGSYNEQFF. Written as DNA, the CDR3 is TGTGCCAGCAGTTACCTGACTAGCGGGAGCTACAATGAGCAGTTCTTC.

The genes are TRBV6-5 and TRBJ1-5, with D possibly matching TRBD1 (5 bases). The ends were cut back, 6 bases at V and 0 bases at J, with 9 bases in the middle. Germline lookup yields CDR1 MNHEY and CDR2 SVGAGI. The CDR3 spans 14 residues. Written as DNA, the CDR3 is TGTGCCAGCAGGACAGCTTATAGCAATCAGCCCCAGCATTTT. This encodes CASRTAYSNQPQHF.

In its sample, this clone was seen once. The V and J genes are TRBV9 and TRBJ2-7, with TRBD2 matching over 9 bases. With V trimmed by 3 bases and J by 2 bases, 9 bases remained unmatched. Germline-derived CDR1 and CDR2 are SGDLS and YYNGEE. The CDR3 has 16 residues. CDR3 DNA sequence: TGTGCCAGCAGCGACGGACCGACTAGCGGACCCTACGAGCAGTACTTC. Encoded protein: CASSDGPTSGPYEQYF.

The chain is built from TRBV28 and TRBJ2-3, with D possibly being TRBD1 (6 bases). The germline gives CDR1 MDHEN, CDR2 SYDVKM. CDR3 size: 16 residues. V was shortened by 6 bases and J by 4 bases, with 20 bases between the two germline ends. The CDR3 region has the DNA TGTGCCAGCAGCACCTACAGGGATGGATCGGCAGATACGCAGTATTTT. As protein: CASSTYRDGSADTQYF.